This T cell receptor (beta chain) was identified in a study of blood T cells in healthy people across ages. Study-wide results and limits: Whereas aged donors had fewer naive CD4+ cells, long-lived donors had more of them and higher diversity. Higher naive T cell percentage went strongly together with higher TCR beta diversity.

A remark on this clonotype: The antigen is undetermined.

CDR1 and CDR2 (germline): MNHEY, SVGEGT. Trimming shortened V by 5 bases and J by 2 bases, and 18 bases separated the two germline ends. The CDR3 has 16 amino acids. Next came a second PCR, run for about 6 to 11 cycles, which used a sample-barcoded 5' primer along with a J-beta primer mix. A template-switch adaptor with 12 random nucleotides tagged each cDNA molecule. From the 5' RACE reads, TCRdb called clonotypes with MiXCR, one entry per CDR3 protein. The table shows 1.5 million or so distinct CDR3 sequences, with approximately 43% occurring only once. Samples each yielded at least 5 micrograms of total RNA.

The sequenced material came from blood. This TCR derives from a young woman in good health. The chain employs TRBV6-2 or TRBV6-3 and TRBJ1-1; D is perhaps TRBD1 (6 bases). Here the CDR3 DNA reads TGTGCCAGCAGTAGCCGTCGGACAGCCGAAAACACTGAAGCTTTCTTT. This gives the protein CASSSRRTAENTEAFF.